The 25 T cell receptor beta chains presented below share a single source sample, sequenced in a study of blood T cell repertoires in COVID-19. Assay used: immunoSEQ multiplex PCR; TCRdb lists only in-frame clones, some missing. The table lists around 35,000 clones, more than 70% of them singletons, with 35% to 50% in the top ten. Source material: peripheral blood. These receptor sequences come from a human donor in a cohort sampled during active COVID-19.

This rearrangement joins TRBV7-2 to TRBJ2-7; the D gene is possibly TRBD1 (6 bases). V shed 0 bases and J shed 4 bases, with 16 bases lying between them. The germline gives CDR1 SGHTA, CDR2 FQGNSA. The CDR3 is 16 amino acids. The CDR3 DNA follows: TGTGCCAGCAGCTTAGCATACTTACGAGGGGGTTACGAGCAGTACTTC. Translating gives CASSLAYLRGGYEQYF.

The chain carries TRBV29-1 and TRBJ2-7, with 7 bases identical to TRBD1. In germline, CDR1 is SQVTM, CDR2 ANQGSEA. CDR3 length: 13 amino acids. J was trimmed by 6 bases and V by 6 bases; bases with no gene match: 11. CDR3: CSVGRGNGLEQYF. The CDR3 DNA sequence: TGCAGCGTAGGCAGGGGGAATGGTCTCGAGCAGTACTTC.

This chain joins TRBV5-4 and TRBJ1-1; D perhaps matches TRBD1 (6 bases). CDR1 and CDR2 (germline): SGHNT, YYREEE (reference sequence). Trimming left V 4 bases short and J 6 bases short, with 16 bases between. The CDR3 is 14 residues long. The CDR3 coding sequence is TGTGCCAGCAGCACCGAAACAGGGTGGGCTGAAGCTTTCTTT. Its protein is CASSTETGWAEAFF. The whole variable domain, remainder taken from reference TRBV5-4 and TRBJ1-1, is ETGVTQSPTHLIKTRGQQVTLRCSSQSGHNTVSWYQQALGQGPQFIFQYYREEENGRGNFPPRFSGLQFPNYSSELNVNALELDDSALYLCASSTETGWAEAFFGQGTRLTVV.

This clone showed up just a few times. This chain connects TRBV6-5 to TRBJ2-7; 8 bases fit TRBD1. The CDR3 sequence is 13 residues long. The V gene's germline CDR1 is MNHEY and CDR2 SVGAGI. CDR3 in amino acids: CVIGQGGSYEQYF. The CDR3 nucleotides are TGTGTGATCGGACAGGGCGGATCCTACGAGCAGTACTTC.

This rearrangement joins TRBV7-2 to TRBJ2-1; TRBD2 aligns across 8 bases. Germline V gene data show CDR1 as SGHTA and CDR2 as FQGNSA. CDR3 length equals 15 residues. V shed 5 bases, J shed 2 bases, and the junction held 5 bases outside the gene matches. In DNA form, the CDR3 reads TGTGCCAGCAGCCCGCGGGGGGCGCCCTACAATGAGCAGTTCTTC. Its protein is CASSPRGAPYNEQFF.

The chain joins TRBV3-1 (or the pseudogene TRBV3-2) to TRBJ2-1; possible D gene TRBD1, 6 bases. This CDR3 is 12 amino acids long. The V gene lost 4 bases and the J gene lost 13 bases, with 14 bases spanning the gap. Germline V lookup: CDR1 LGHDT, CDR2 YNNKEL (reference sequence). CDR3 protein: CASSPPGQPQFF. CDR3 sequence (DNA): TGTGCCAGCAGCCCCCCGGGACAACCACAGTTCTTC.

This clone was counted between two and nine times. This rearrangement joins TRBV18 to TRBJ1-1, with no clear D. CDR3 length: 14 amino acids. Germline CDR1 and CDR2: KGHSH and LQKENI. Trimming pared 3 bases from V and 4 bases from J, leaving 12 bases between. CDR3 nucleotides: TGTGCCAGCTCACCCTCGGGTGGAGTCACTGAAGCTTTCTTT. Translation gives CASSPSGGVTEAFF.

The CDR3 reads CASSFQAGSYEQYF. CDR3 coding DNA: TGTGCCAGCAGTTTTCAGGCGGGCTCCTACGAGCAGTACTTC. The V call is TRBV27, the J call TRBJ2-7, with D perhaps matching TRBD2 (5 bases). From germline, CDR1 is MNHEY and CDR2 SMNVEV (reference sequence). The CDR3 totals 14 residues. V shed 3 bases and J shed 0 bases, with 9 bases lying between them.

The CDR3 bases are TGTGCCACCAGTGGTTGGGCCACAGATACGCAGTATTTT. Its translation is CATSGWATDTQYF. V and J are TRBV15 and TRBJ2-3; D is undetermined. V lost 6 bases and J lost 2, with 9 bases in between. CDR3 length: 13 residues. CDR1 is LNHNV, CDR2 YYDKDF, per germline (reference sequence).

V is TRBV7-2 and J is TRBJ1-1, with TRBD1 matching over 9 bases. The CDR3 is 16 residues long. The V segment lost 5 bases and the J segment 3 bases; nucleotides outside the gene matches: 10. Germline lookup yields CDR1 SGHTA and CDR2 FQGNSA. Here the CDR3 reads CASSPTGGEIDTEAFF. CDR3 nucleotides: TGTGCCAGCAGCCCCACAGGGGGCGAGATCGACACTGAAGCTTTCTTT. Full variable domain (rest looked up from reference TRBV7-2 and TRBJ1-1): GAGVSQSPSNKVTEKGKDVELRCDPISGHTALYWYRQSLGQGLEFLIYFQGNSAPDKSGLPSDRFSAERTGGSVSTLTIQRTQQEDSAVYLCASSPTGGEIDTEAFFGQGTRLTVV.

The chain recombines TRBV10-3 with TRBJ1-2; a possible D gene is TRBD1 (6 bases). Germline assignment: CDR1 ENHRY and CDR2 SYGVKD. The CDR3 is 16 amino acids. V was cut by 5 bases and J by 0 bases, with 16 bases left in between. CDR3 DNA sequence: TGTGCCATCAGTTACCCAGCGGGGGGCTCTAACTATGGCTACACCTTC. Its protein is CAISYPAGGSNYGYTF.

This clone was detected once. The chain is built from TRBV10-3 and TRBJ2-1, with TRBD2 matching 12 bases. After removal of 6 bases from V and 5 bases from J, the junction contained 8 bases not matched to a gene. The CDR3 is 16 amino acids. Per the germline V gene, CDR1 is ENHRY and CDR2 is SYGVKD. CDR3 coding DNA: TGTGCCATCAGCGACGAGGGACTAGCGGGCCACAATGAGCAGTTCTTC. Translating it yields CAISDEGLAGHNEQFF.

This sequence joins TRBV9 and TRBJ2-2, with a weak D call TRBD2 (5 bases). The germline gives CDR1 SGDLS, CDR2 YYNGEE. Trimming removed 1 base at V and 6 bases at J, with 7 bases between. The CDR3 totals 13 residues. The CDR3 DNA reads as TGTGCCAGCAGCGTATCCGGGGCCGGGGAGCTGTTTTTT. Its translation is CASSVSGAGELFF.

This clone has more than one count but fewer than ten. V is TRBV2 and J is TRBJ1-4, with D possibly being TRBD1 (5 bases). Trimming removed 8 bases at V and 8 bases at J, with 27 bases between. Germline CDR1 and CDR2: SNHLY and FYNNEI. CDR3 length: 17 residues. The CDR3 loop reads CASGGRKPWDYREKLFF. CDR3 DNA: TGTGCCAGCGGCGGAAGGAAACCCTGGGACTACCGGGAAAAACTGTTTTTT.

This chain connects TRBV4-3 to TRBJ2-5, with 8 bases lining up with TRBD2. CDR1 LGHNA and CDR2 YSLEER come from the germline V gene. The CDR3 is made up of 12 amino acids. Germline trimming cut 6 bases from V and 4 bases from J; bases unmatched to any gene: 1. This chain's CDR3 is CASSREGETQYF. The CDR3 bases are TGCGCCAGCAGTCGGGAGGGAGAGACCCAGTACTTC.

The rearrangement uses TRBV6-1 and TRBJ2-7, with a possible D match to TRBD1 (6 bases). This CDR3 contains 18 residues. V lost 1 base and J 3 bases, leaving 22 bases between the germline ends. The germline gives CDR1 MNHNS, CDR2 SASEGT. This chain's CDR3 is CASSEESGWDTSFYEQYF. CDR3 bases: TGTGCCAGCAGTGAAGAGTCGGGTTGGGACACCAGCTTCTACGAGCAGTACTTC.

This CDR3 is CASSLWLAGATDTQYF. The CDR3 DNA reads as TGTGCCAGCAGTTTATGGTTAGCGGGGGCCACAGATACGCAGTATTTT. The J gene is TRBJ2-3, the V gene TRBV28; 9 nucleotides agree with TRBD2. V was pared by 0 bases and J by 2 bases, with 3 bases of the junction left unmatched. Germline V CDR1 and CDR2: MDHEN, SYDVKM. CDR3 length equals 16 residues.

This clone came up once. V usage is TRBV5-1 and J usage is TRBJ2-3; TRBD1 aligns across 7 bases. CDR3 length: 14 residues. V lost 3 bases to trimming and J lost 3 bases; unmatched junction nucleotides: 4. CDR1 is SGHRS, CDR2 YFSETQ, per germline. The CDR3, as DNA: TGCGCCAGCAGCTCAGACAGGGCTACAGATACGCAGTATTTT. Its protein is CASSSDRATDTQYF.

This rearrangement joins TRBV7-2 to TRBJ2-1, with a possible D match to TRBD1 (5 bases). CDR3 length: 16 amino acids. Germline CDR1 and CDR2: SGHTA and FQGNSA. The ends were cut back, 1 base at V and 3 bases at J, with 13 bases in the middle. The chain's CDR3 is CASSLDATGLYNEQFF. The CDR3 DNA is TGTGCCAGCAGCTTAGACGCAACAGGTCTCTACAATGAGCAGTTCTTC.

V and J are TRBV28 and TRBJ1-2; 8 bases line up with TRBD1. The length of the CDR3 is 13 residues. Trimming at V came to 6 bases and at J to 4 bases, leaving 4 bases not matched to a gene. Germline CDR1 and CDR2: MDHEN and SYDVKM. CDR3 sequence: CASSTGGGYGYTF. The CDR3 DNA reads TGTGCCAGCAGCACAGGGGGAGGCTATGGCTACACCTTC.

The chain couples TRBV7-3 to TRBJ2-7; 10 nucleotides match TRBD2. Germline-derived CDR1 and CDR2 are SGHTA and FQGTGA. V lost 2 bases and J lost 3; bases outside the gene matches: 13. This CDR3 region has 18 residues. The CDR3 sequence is CASSLAPLASGGDYEQYF. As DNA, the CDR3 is TGTGCCAGCAGCTTAGCCCCCTTAGCTAGCGGGGGAGACTACGAGCAGTACTTC.

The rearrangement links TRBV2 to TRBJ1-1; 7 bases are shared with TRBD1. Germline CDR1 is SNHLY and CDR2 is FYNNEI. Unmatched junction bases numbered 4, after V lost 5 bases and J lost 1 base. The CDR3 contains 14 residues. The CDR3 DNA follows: TGTGCCAGCAGTATGGACAGGAGGAACACTGAAGCTTTCTTT. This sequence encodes CASSMDRRNTEAFF.

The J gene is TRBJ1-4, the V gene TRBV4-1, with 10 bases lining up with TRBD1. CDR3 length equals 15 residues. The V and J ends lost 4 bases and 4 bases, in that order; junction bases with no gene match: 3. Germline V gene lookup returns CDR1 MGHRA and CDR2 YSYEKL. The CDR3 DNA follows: TGCGCCAGCAGCCTGACAGGGGGCATTAATGAAAAACTGTTTTTT. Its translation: CASSLTGGINEKLFF.

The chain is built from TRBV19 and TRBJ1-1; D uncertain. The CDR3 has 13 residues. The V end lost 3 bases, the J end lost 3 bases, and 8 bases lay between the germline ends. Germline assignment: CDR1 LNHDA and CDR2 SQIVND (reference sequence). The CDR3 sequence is CASSIDGYTEAFF. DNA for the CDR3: TGTGCCAGTAGTATTGACGGGTACACTGAAGCTTTCTTT.

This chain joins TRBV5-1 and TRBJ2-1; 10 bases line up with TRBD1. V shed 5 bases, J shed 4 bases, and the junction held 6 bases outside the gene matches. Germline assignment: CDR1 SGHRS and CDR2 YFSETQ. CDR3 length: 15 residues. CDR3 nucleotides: TGCGCCAGCAGTATCGGGACAGGGGCATACAATGAGCAGTTCTTC. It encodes CASSIGTGAYNEQFF.